This T cell receptor (beta chain) originates from a study of monozygotic twins with inflammatory bowel disease (dated by TCRdb to about 2019). Some background on the complete study: The full study comprised some 30 monozygotic twin pairs: nine German pairs (four IBD-concordant, five IBD-discordant) and 19 IBD-discordant Danish pairs. Each individual had, on average, about 151 000 unique TCRalpha sequences and 181 000 unique TCRbeta sequences available for analysis. Disease-associated traits were sought mainly through comparisons between IBD patients and their genetically identical healthy co-twins within discordant pairs.

From each donor, a roughly 2.7 ml peripheral blood sample was collected into PAXgene tubes and stored at -80 degrees C. Without T cell sorting, total RNA was isolated from whole blood using the PAXgene blood miRNA kit on an automated QIAcube. Deep TCRalpha and TCRbeta repertoire profiling with unique molecular barcoding was performed on peripheral blood of monozygotic twin pairs concordant or discordant for inflammatory bowel disease. For every twin pair, smoking habits were documented, and each individual was categorised as a current, former or never smoker. Including the terminal cysteine and phenylalanine, the CDR3 comprises 15 residues. DNA for this receptor is not on file. CDR1 and CDR2, looked up from the germline V gene, are SQVTM and ANQGSEA. The protocol used for the library was 5' RACE. Each TCR library was prepared from about 3.5 ug of total RNA. cDNA was synthesized with SMARTScribe reverse transcriptase in eight separate reactions per sample. During cDNA synthesis, template switching introduced unique molecular identifiers that contained a 6-nucleotide sample barcode. TCRalpha and TCRbeta cDNA was amplified in two nested PCRs of roughly 16 and 10 cycles, and bead purification was carried out after each PCR. Before amplification, the cDNA was both treated with uracil DNA-glycosylase and purified with the QIAquick PCR purification kit. In the second PCR, Illumina TruSeq-compatible adapters and sample-specific barcodes were added. TapeStation and Qubit were used to check library quality and concentration, and 4.5 to 5 ng of each library was pooled. Sequencing of the pooled libraries was done on an Illumina HiSeq2500 single-index Rapid Run using custom sequencing primers and 2 x 100 bp reads. The study's processing was this. PCR and sequencing errors were corrected by UMI-based consensus assembly using MiGEC version 1.2.6. MiXCR version 2.1.1 was used to carry out V(D)J alignment, clonotype assembly and CDR3 extraction. To normalise gene usage, clonotype sharing and MAIT/NKT TCR abundance, the analysis used the top 1000, 10 000 and 20 000 clonotypes per sample. After downsampling to 27 000 UMIs, diversity was calculated as the inverse Simpson index using the vegan R package. Statistical testing used paired Mann-Whitney U tests on the discordant twin pairs and applied Benjamini-Hochberg correction for multiple testing. TCRdb reprocessed the sequencing reads and holds a single record per CDR3 protein sequence, with no DNA. V and J calls and clone size were set by TCRdb, not the authors. The sample table records approximately 150,000 distinct CDR3 sequences. The ten largest clones add up to roughly 7% of the sample.

What the study reported, not specific to this receptor: The results gave no support for a single strong signal or clonotype linked to IBD. Concordant and discordant twins showed no difference in repertoire similarity, possibly because of limited statistical power. Distinction between different T cell subtypes could not be achieved in the analysis. TCRbeta repertoire diversity, by inverse Simpson index, was decreased in IBD patients compared with their healthy co-twins. Differing immunosuppressive treatments among patients may have added background noise and inter-individual variability to the repertoires. Compared with healthy twins, IBD patients had fewer clonotypes in common with other individuals, a difference most pronounced in patients showing signs of disease activity.

On this clonotype: The antigen this receptor binds is unknown.

Material: blood. The TCR was taken from a human donor with ulcerative colitis or Crohn's disease, or a healthy co-twin of an affected twin (not recorded which). The V and J segments used are TRBV29-1 and TRBJ2-7; lacking DNA, the TRBD2 call made by TCRdb goes unchecked. The CDR3 protein sequence reads: CSVEGGAGIAYEQYF.